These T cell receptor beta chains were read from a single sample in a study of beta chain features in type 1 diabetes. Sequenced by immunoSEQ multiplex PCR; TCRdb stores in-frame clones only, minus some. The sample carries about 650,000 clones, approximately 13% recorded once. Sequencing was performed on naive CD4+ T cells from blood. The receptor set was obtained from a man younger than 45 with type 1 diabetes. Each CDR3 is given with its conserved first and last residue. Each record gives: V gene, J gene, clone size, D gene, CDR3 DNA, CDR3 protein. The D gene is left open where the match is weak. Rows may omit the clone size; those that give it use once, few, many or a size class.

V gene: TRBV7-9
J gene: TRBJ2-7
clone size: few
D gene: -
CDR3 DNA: TGTGCCAGCAGCTTACACGACAGTACCGACGAGCAGTACTTC
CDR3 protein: CASSLHDSTDEQYF

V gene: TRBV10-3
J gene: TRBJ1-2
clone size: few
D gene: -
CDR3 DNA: TGTGCCATCAGTGAGTCCGCCGGGGGCTCCTATGGCTACACCTTC
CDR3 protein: CAISESAGGSYGYTF

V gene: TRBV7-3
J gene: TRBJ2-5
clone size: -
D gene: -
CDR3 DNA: TGTGCCAGCAGCTTAACGCCAGCATCGGAGACCCAGTACTTC
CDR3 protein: CASSLTPASETQYF

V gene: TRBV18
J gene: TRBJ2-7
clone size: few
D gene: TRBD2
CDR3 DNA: TGTGCCAGCTCACCCACCGGGGGGAGCAACGAGCAGTACTTC
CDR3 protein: CASSPTGGSNEQYF

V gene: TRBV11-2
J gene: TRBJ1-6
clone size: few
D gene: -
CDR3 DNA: TGTGCCAGCAGACCCTATGGACAGCTTAATTCACCCCTCCACTTT
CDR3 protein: CASRPYGQLNSPLHF

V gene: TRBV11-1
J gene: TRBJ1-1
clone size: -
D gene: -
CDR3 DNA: TGTGCCAGCAGTTTAGGCGGGCCAGGGGCCCAGAACACTGAAGCTTTCTTT
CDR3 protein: CASSLGGPGAQNTEAFF

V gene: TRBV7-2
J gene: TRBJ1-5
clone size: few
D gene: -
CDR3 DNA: TGTGCCAGCAGCTCACCCGACAGGCAGCCCCAGCATTTT
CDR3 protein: CASSSPDRQPQHF

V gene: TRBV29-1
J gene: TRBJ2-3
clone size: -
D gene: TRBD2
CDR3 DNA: TGCAGCGTTACACCCCTTCGACTAGCGGGGGGCCGGAATACGCAGTATTTT
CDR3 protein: CSVTPLRLAGGRNTQYF

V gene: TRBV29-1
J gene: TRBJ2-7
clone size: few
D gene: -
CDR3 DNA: TGCAGCGTCCCTCCACTAACAGGGGAGGCCTACGAGCAGTACTTC
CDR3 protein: CSVPPLTGEAYEQYF

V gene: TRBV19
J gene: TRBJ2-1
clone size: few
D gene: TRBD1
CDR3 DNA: TGTGCCACCTCGGGGGATCACAGGGGGATTGGTAATGAGCAGTTCTTC
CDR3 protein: CATSGDHRGIGNEQFF

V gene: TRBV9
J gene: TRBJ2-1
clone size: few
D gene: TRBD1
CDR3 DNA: TGTGCCAGCAGCGTAGTAGGGACAGGGGATGAGCAGTTCTTC
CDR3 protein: CASSVVGTGDEQFF

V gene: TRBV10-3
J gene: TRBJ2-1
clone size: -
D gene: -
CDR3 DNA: TGTGCCATCAGTAAAACCGTGGGAAGGACTGGGAATGAGCAGTTCTTC
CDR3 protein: CAISKTVGRTGNEQFF

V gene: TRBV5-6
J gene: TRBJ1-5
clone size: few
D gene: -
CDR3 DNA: TGTGCCAGCAGCTTGGGGCGGTACAATCAGCCCCAGCATTTT
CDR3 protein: CASSLGRYNQPQHF

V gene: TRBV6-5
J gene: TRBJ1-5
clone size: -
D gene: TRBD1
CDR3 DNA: TGTGCCAGCAGTTACTCGATGGACAGGGGCCAGCCCCAGCATTTT
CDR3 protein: CASSYSMDRGQPQHF

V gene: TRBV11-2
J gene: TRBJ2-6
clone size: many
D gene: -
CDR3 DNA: TGTGCCAGCAGCTTAGCTGGGGCCAACGTCCTGACTTTC
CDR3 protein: CASSLAGANVLTF

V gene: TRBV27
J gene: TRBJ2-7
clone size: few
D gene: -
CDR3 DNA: TGTGCCAGCAGTCCCGGGACACCCTACCGAAACGAGCAGTACTTC
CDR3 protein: CASSPGTPYRNEQYF

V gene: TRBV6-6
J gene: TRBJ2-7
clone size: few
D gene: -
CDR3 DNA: TGTGCCAGCAGTTACAGTAGGCCGCCCTCCTACGAGCAGTACTTC
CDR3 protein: CASSYSRPPSYEQYF

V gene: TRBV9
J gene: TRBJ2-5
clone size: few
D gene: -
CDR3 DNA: TGTGCCAGCAGCCGAGACAGCATCCGGGAGACCCAGTACTTC
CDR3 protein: CASSRDSIRETQYF

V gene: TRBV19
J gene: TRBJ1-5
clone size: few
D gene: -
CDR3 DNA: TGTGCCAGTAGGGGACAATGGGCCCAGCATTTT
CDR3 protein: CASRGQWAQHF

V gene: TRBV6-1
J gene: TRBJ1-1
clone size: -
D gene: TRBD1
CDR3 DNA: TGTGCCAGCAGTGTAACAGGGGGCGGCACTGAAGCTTTCTTT
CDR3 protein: CASSVTGGGTEAFF

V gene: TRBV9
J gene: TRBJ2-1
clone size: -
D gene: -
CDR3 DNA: TGTGCCAGCAGCGGGTCCTACAATGAGCAGTTCTTC
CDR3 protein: CASSGSYNEQFF

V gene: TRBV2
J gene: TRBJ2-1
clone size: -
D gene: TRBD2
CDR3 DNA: TGTGCCAGCATCAGCGGGGGCGCAGCCGGCAATGAGCAGTTCTTC
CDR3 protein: CASISGGAAGNEQFF

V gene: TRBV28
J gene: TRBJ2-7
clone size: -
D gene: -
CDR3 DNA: TGTGCCAGCAGCCTTGGGTACGAGCAGTACTTC
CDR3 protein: CASSLGYEQYF

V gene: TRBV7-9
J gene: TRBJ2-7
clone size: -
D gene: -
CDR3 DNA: TGTGCCAGCAGCTCAACCGGGACACTCTACGAGCAGTACTTC
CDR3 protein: CASSSTGTLYEQYF

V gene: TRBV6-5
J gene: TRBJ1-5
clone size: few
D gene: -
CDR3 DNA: TGTGCCAGTCAGGGTTCCCATAGCAATCAGCCCCAGCATTTT
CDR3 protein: CASQGSHSNQPQHF

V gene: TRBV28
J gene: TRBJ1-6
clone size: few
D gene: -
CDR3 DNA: TGTGCCAGCAGTATCCCAAGGGCAGACTATAATTCACCCCTCCACTTT
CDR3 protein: CASSIPRADYNSPLHF

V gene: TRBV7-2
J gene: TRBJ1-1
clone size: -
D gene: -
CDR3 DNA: TGTGCCAGCACCCCGACGACCCCGGGGAACACTGAAGCTTTCTTT
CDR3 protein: CASTPTTPGNTEAFF

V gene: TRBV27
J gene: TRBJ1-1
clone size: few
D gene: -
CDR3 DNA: TGTGCCAGCAGTTTTGGGTCCGGCGGCACTGAAGCTTTCTTT
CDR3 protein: CASSFGSGGTEAFF

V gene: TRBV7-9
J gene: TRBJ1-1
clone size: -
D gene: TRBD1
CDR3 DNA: TGTGCCAGCAGGCCCACAGGGGGCACTGAAGCTTTCTTT
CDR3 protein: CASRPTGGTEAFF